This T cell receptor beta chain was observed in a study of cytomegalovirus exposure and HLA in healthy donors. Study outcomes and limitations: Specific recognition of CMV antigens was confirmed in vitro for three chains (all CMV-associated).

CDR1 and CDR2 from the germline V gene are SGHTA and FQGNSA. The CDR3 sequence is 14 residues long. V lost 5 bases to trimming and J lost 7 bases, with 18 bases between them. Produced via immunoSEQ multiplex PCR; TCRdb's table is partial and in-frame only. The data hold 120,000 to 150,000 clones, with about 89% observed a single time. In the case of this clone: The antigen is unknown.

Sequencing was done on a sample of PBMCs. The V gene is TRBV7-2, the J gene TRBJ2-7; D might be TRBD2 (6 bases). The receptor comes from a young man in good health and CMV-seronegative. In DNA form, the CDR3 reads TGTGCCAGCAGCCCCTGGGACTCCCCTCGGGAGCAGTACTTC. This sequence encodes CASSPWDSPREQYF.